Listed below are T cell receptor beta chains from one sample, sequenced in a study of beta chain features in type 1 diabetes. The data were produced by immunoSEQ multiplex PCR, yet TCRdb's version contains in-frame clones alone and is incomplete. The sample gives around 300,000 clones, approximately 8% of which show up once; 1% is in the top ten. The source material was central memory CD4+ T cells from blood. The receptor source for this set is a young woman in good health. The CDR3 runs from the conserved cysteine through the conserved F or W. The order of the fields is J gene, V gene, clone size, D gene, CDR3 protein, CDR3 DNA. D genes are given only for firm matches. Size tells how often a clone was seen (once, few, many) or the class of an expanded clone, and some rows leave it out.

TRBJ2-5 TRBV5-1 once . CASSLANPRQETQYF TGCGCCAGCAGCTTGGCTAATCCCCGACAAGAGACCCAGTACTTC
TRBJ2-4 TRBV27 many . CASSPKGGPRNIQYF TGTGCCAGCAGTCCCAAGGGGGGCCCGCGAAACATTCAGTACTTC
TRBJ1-2 TRBV27 few . CASSLWGGGAGYTF TGTGCCAGCAGTTTATGGGGAGGGGGGGCTGGCTACACCTTC
TRBJ2-3 TRBV11-2 . TRBD2 CASSLIAGGPQDTQYF TGTGCCAGCAGCTTAATAGCGGGAGGGCCCCAAGATACGCAGTATTTT
TRBJ2-3 TRBV11-2 medium-sized . CASSSETTSTDTQYF TGTGCCAGCAGCTCGGAAACAACTAGCACAGATACGCAGTATTTT
TRBJ2-7 TRBV7-2 many . CASSSWDYEQYF TGTGCCAGCAGCTCCTGGGACTACGAGCAGTACTTC
TRBJ2-3 TRBV25-1 few . CASSDPRPRGDTQYF TGTGCCAGCAGTGATCCCAGGCCCAGGGGAGATACGCAGTATTTT
TRBJ1-3 TRBV5-4 few . CASRLRQSDTIYF TGTGCCAGTAGACTCCGACAGTCAGACACCATATATTTT
TRBJ1-1 TRBV7-2 . TRBD1 CASSAPKGGGLSTEAFF TGTGCCAGCAGCGCCCCCAAGGGAGGGGGCCTCAGCACTGAAGCTTTCTTT
TRBJ1-5 TRBV7-9 few . CASSSEHSNQPQHF TGTGCCAGCAGCTCCGAACATAGCAATCAGCCCCAGCATTTT
TRBJ1-2 TRBV27 few . CASSWGANYGYTF TGTGCCAGCAGTTGGGGAGCTAACTATGGCTACACCTTC
TRBJ2-2 TRBV27 few . CASEDSRTGELFF TGTGCCAGTGAAGATTCCAGAACCGGGGAGCTGTTTTTT
TRBJ2-1 TRBV2 few TRBD2 CASSPSGTDDEQFF TGTGCCAGCAGTCCTAGCGGAACGGACGATGAGCAGTTCTTC
TRBJ2-5 TRBV14 few . CASSQDPREETQYF TGTGCCAGCAGCCAAGATCCCAGGGAAGAGACCCAGTACTTC
TRBJ2-1 TRBV5-8 few TRBD1 CASSLVAGGSDEQFF TGTGCCAGCAGCTTGGTTGCAGGGGGTAGTGATGAGCAGTTCTTC
TRBJ2-4 TRBV4-3 . TRBD1 CASSNRQGLNIQYF TGCGCCAGCAGCAACCGACAGGGGCTGAACATTCAGTACTTC
TRBJ2-5 TRBV10-3 . . CAISGAPETQYF TGTGCCATCAGCGGGGCCCCAGAGACCCAGTACTTC
TRBJ2-3 TRBV27 . TRBD1 CASSWGRQGTDTQYF TGTGCCAGCAGTTGGGGAAGACAGGGGACAGATACGCAGTATTTT
TRBJ1-1 TRBV7-3 . . CASSPGSGGAFF TGTGCCAGCAGCCCTGGATCAGGAGGAGCTTTCTTT
TRBJ2-7 TRBV21-1 few . CASSKPRDYRNYEQYF TGTGCCAGCAGCAAACCACGCGACTATAGAAACTACGAGCAGTACTTC
TRBJ2-5 TRBV15 . TRBD1 CATSRGKGTGAETQYF TGTGCCACCAGCAGGGGGAAAGGGACAGGGGCCGAGACCCAGTACTTC
TRBJ2-1 TRBV9 few . CASSVAVYNEQFF TGTGCCAGCAGCGTAGCGGTTTACAATGAGCAGTTCTTC
TRBJ1-1 TRBV29-1 few TRBD1 CSVERTGKATEAFF TGCAGCGTTGAACGGACAGGGAAAGCCACTGAAGCTTTCTTT
TRBJ2-1 TRBV4-2 . . CASSQSSVDNEQFF TGTGCCAGCAGCCAGAGTAGCGTTGACAATGAGCAGTTCTTC
TRBJ2-4 TRBV9 many . CASSVGAWSQLAKNIQYF TGTGCCAGCAGCGTAGGAGCTTGGTCCCAACTGGCCAAAAACATTCAGTACTTC
TRBJ2-7 TRBV30 . TRBD1 CAWARDRGLEQYF TGTGCCTGGGCCCGGGACAGGGGGCTAGAGCAGTACTTC
TRBJ2-1 TRBV5-6 . TRBD2 CASSLAAGYNEQFF TGTGCCAGCAGCTTGGCAGCGGGATACAATGAGCAGTTCTTC
TRBJ2-3 TRBV7-8 . . CASRWREGASTDTQYF TGTGCCAGCAGGTGGAGGGAGGGGGCAAGTACAGATACGCAGTATTTT
TRBJ1-3 TRBV4-2 . . CASSQGPVGRGSGNTIYF TGTGCCAGCAGCCAAGGTCCAGTGGGCAGGGGCTCTGGAAACACCATATATTTT
TRBJ1-2 TRBV2 few . CASSEGRTYGYTF TGTGCCAGCAGTGAGGGACGGACCTATGGCTACACCTTC
TRBJ2-1 TRBV7-2 many TRBD2 CASSLLTSGGYNEQFF TGTGCCAGCAGCTTACTGACTAGCGGGGGTTACAATGAGCAGTTCTTC
TRBJ2-1 TRBV7-9 many . CASSFLSGTSFGNEQFF TGTGCCAGCAGCTTCCTTAGCGGTACTAGCTTCGGCAATGAGCAGTTCTTC
TRBJ2-2 TRBV4-2 . . CASSHGPNTGELFF TGTGCCAGCAGCCACGGGCCGAACACCGGGGAGCTGTTTTTT
TRBJ2-5 TRBV19 . . CASSIGPTQETQYF TGTGCCAGTAGTATCGGACCGACCCAAGAGACCCAGTACTTC
TRBJ2-3 TRBV5-1 many . CASSLRDTQYF TGCGCCAGCAGCTTGAGGGATACGCAGTATTTT
TRBJ1-2 TRBV29-1 . TRBD1 CSVLKLNDRGRNYGYTF TGCAGCGTCCTGAAACTTAATGACAGGGGAAGAAACTATGGCTACACCTTC
TRBJ2-7 TRBV6-5 few . CASSYDPGGKQYF TGTGCCAGCAGTTACGACCCTGGCGGCAAGCAGTACTTC
TRBJ2-2 TRBV7-7 . TRBD2 CASSPIAGGNTGELFF TGTGCTAGCAGCCCCATAGCGGGAGGGAACACCGGGGAGCTGTTTTTT
TRBJ1-3 TRBV19 . . CASSIDGGNTIYF TGTGCCAGTAGTATAGATGGGGGAAACACCATATATTTT
TRBJ1-1 TRBV7-3 few . CASSLQGSTEAFF TGTGCCAGCAGCCTTCAGGGGAGCACTGAAGCTTTCTTT
TRBJ2-1 TRBV30 few TRBD2 CAWSGTSGGNEQFF TGTGCCTGGAGCGGGACTAGCGGGGGGAATGAGCAGTTCTTC
TRBJ2-1 TRBV15 . TRBD2 CATSISSATSGSGNEQFF TGTGCCACCAGCATTAGCTCCGCGACTAGCGGGAGTGGGAATGAGCAGTTCTTC
TRBJ1-6 TRBV4-3 few TRBD1 CASSQDVNGDSTSPLHF TGCGCCAGCAGCCAAGATGTTAATGGGGACAGTACTTCACCCCTCCACTTT
TRBJ2-3 TRBV6-6 . TRBD2 CASSKLAGVVSDTQYF TGTGCCAGCAGTAAGCTAGCGGGGGTTGTCTCAGATACGCAGTATTTT
TRBJ2-1 TRBV7-2 few TRBD2 CASSLDSSSGYNEQFF TGTGCCAGCAGCTTAGACTCATCTAGCGGGTACAATGAGCAGTTCTTC
TRBJ1-1 TRBV2 few TRBD1 CASSANRGRGTEAFF TGTGCCAGCAGTGCAAACAGGGGTCGTGGCACTGAAGCTTTCTTT
TRBJ2-1 TRBV2 . TRBD2 CASSAKGGVEQFF TGTGCCAGCAGTGCTAAGGGAGGGGTTGAGCAGTTCTTC
TRBJ2-5 TRBV5-1 . . CASSNKMIETQYF TGCGCCAGCAGCAATAAAATGATAGAGACCCAGTACTTC
TRBJ1-2 TRBV6-5 . TRBD1 CASSYQGGTRGYTF TGTGCCAGCAGTTACCAAGGGGGCACAAGGGGCTACACCTTC
TRBJ2-1 TRBV5-1 few TRBD1 CASSFDRVFYNEQFF TGCGCCAGCAGCTTCGACAGGGTTTTCTACAATGAGCAGTTCTTC